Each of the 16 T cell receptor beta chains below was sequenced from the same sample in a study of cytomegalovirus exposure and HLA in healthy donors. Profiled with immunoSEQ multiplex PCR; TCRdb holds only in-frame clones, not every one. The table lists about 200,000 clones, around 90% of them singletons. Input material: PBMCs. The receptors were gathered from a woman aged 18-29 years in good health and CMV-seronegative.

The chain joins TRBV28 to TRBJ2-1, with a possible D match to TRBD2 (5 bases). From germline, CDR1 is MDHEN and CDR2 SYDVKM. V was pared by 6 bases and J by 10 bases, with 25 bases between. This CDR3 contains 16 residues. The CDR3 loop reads CASRLQTQAGRNEQFF. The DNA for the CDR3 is TGTGCCAGCAGACTACAGACCCAGGCGGGTCGAAACGAGCAGTTCTTC. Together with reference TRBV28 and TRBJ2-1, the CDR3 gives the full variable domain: DVKVTQSSRYLVKRTGEKVFLECVQDMDHENMFWYRQDPGLGLRLIYFSYDVKMKEKGDIPEGYSVSREKKERFSLILESASTNQTSMYLCASRLQTQAGRNEQFFGPGTRLTVL.

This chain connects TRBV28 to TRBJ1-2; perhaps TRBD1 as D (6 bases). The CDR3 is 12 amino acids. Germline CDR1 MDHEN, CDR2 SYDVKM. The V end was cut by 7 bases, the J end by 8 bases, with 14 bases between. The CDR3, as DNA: TGTGCCAGCACTACCGCAGGGGACGGCTACACCTTC. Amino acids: CASTTAGDGYTF.

Here the CDR3 reads CASSFGLTQNTGELFF. The DNA of the CDR3 is TGTGCCAGCAGCTTTGGGCTTACCCAGAACACCGGGGAGCTGTTTTTT. The chain employs TRBV11-3 and TRBJ2-2; D is unresolved. The V end was cut by 3 bases, the J end by 1 base, with 12 bases between. Germline lookup yields CDR1 SGHNT and CDR2 YENEEA. The CDR3 loop spans 16 amino acids.

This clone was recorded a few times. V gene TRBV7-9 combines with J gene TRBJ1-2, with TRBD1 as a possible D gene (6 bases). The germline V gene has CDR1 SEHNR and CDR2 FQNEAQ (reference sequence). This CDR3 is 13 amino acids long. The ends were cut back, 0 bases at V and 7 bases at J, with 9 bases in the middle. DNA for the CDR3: TGTGCCAGCAGCTTAGCGGGGGCCTCTGGCTACACCTTC. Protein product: CASSLAGASGYTF.

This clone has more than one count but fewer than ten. CDR3 region: CASSLALTEAFF. CDR3 nucleotide sequence: TGTGCCAGCAGCTTAGCTCTGACTGAAGCTTTCTTT. The rearrangement links TRBV7-9 to TRBJ1-1; D unresolved. This CDR3 region has 12 residues. Trimming removed 0 bases from V and 5 bases from J, with 4 bases in between. From germline, CDR1 is SEHNR and CDR2 FQNEAQ (reference sequence). Full variable domain (missing parts from reference TRBV7-9 and TRBJ1-1): DTGVSQNPRHKITKRGQNVTFRCDPISEHNRLYWYRQTLGQGPEFLTYFQNEAQLEKSRLLSDRFSAERPKGSFSTLEIQRTEQGDSAMYLCASSLALTEAFFGQGTRLTVV.

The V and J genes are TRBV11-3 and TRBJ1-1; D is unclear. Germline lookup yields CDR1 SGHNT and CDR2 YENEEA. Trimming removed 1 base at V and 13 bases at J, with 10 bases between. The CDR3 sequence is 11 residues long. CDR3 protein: CASSLGVQIFF. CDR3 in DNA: TGTGCCAGCAGCTTAGGCGTACAGATTTTCTTT.

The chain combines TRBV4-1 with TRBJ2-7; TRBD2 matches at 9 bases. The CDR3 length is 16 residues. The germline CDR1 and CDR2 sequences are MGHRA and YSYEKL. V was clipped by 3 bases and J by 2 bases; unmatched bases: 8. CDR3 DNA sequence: TGCGCCAGCAGCCAGCTGTCCGGCGGGAGGGCCTACGAGCAGTACTTC. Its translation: CASSQLSGGRAYEQYF.

The CDR3 here is CATSRVAGGEKLFF. The CDR3 region has the DNA TGTGCCACCAGCAGAGTGGCAGGGGGCGAAAAACTGTTTTTT. The rearrangement uses TRBV15 and TRBJ1-4, with 8 bases fitting TRBD1. V lost 1 base, J lost 8 bases, and 3 bases stayed unmatched. The CDR3 has 14 amino acids. Germline V gene data show CDR1 as LNHNV and CDR2 as YYDKDF (reference sequence).

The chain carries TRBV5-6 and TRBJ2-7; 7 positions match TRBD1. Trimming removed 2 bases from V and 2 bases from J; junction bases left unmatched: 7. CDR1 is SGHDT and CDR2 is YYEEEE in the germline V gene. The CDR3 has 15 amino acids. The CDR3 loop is CASSFWQGVAYEQYF. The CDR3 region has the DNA TGTGCCAGCAGCTTCTGGCAGGGGGTCGCCTACGAGCAGTACTTC.

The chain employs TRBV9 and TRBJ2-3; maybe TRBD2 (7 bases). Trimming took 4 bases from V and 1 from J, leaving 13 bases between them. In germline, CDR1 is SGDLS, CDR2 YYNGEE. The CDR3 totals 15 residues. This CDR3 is CASSRGAGGTDTQYF. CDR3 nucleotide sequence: TGTGCCAGCAGCCGGGGGGCGGGCGGCACAGATACGCAGTATTTT.

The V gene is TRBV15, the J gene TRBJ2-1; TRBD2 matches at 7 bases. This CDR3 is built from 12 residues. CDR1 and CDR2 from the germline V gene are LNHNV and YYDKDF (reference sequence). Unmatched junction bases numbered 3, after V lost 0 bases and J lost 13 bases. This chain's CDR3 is CATSRDTGGQFF. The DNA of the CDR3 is TGTGCCACCAGCAGAGATACGGGGGGACAGTTCTTC.

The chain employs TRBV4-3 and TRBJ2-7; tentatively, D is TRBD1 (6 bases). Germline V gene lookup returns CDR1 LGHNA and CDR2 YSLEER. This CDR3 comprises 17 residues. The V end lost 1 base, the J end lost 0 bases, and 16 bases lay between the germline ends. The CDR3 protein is CASSQGVARGISYEQYF. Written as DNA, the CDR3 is TGCGCCAGCAGCCAAGGAGTCGCCAGGGGCATCTCCTACGAGCAGTACTTC.

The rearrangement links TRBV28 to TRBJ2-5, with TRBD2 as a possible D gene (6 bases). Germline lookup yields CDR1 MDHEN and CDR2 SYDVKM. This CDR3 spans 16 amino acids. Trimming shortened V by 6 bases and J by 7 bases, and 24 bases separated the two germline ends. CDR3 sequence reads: CASSSPHRRGSGTQYF. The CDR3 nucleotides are TGTGCCAGCAGCAGTCCCCACCGACGGGGGAGTGGGACCCAGTACTTC.

The CDR3 is CASSKPDWTSGRAYAARETQYF. CDR3 bases: TGTGCCAGCAGTAAACCCGATTGGACTAGCGGGAGGGCCTATGCCGCCCGAGAGACCCAGTACTTC. The chain couples TRBV2 to TRBJ2-5, with 15 bases aligning to TRBD2. Germline V gene data show CDR1 as SNHLY and CDR2 as FYNNEI. The CDR3 runs to 22 residues. Trimming removed 5 bases from V and 4 bases from J; junction bases left unmatched: 23.

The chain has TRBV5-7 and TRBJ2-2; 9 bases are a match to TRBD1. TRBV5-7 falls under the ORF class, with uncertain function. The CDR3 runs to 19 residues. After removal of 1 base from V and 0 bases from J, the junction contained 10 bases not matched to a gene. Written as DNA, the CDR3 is TGTGCCAGCAGCTTGTTTAGGACAGGGGAAACCCCGAACACCGGGGAGCTGTTTTTT. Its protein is CASSLFRTGETPNTGELFF.

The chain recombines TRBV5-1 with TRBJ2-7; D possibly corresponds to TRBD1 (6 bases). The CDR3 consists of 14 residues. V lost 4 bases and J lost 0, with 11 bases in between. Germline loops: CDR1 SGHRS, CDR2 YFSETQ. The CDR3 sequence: CASSTEGVSYEQYF. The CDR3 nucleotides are TGCGCCAGCAGCACCGAGGGGGTCTCCTACGAGCAGTACTTC.